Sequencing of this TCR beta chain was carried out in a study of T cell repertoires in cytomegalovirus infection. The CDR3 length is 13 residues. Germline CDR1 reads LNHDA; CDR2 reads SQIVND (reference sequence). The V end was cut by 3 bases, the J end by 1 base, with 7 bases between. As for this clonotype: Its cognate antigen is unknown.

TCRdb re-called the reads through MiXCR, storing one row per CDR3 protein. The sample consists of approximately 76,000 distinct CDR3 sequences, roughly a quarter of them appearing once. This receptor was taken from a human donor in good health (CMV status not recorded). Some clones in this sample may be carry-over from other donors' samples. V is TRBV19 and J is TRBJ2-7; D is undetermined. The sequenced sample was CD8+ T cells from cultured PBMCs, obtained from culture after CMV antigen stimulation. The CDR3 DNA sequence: TGTGCCAGTAGTATGCACGGATCCTACGAGCAGTACTTC. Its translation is CASSMHGSYEQYF. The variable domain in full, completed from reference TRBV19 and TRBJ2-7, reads DGGITQSPKYLFRKEGQNVTLSCEQNLNHDAMYWYRQDPGQGLRLIYYSQIVNDFQKGDIAEGYSVSREKKESFPLTVTSAQKNPTAFYLCASSMHGSYEQYFGPGTRLTVT.